This entry lists 8 T cell receptor beta chains sequenced from one sample in a study of cytomegalovirus exposure and HLA in healthy donors. PCR amplification relied on 60 Vbeta primers (plus 13 Jbeta primers). Data came from immunoSEQ multiplex PCR; TCRdb stores just in-frame clones and leaves some out. The table shows approximately 150,000 clones, with 80% occurring only once. Sequencing was carried out using PBMCs. Every receptor here comes from a man between 18 and 35 years old in good health and CMV-seropositive.

The V gene is TRBV10-1, the J gene TRBJ1-4; D is unclear. Trimming took 3 bases from V and 8 from J, leaving 22 bases between them. Germline values: CDR1 WNHNN, CDR2 SYGVQD (reference sequence). The CDR3 extends over 17 amino acids. The CDR3 sequence: CASSDPTDGLTMEKLFF. The CDR3 bases are TGCGCCAGCAGTGACCCTACGGACGGGTTGACTATGGAAAAACTGTTTTTT.

Comments on this clone: In the same sample, other DNA sequences code for this CDR3. This chain connects TRBV27 to TRBJ2-7; TRBD1 matches at 8 bases. CDR3 size: 14 residues. The V gene's germline CDR1 is MNHEY and CDR2 SMNVEV (reference sequence). V lost 5 bases, J lost 6 bases, and 9 bases stayed unmatched. In DNA, the CDR3 is TGTGCCAGCAGTCCTGGGCAGGGGGCCGGCGAGCAGTACTTC. It is translated as CASSPGQGAGEQYF.

The chain has TRBV5-4 and TRBJ2-7; 11 bases agree with TRBD2. J lost 0 bases, V lost 4 bases, and 9 bases had no gene match. The germline gives CDR1 SGHNT, CDR2 YYREEE (reference sequence). This CDR3 has 17 residues. The DNA of the CDR3 is TGTGCCAGCAGCCCTCCGGGACTAGCGGCTCACTCCTACGAGCAGTACTTC. Residues: CASSPPGLAAHSYEQYF.

The chain recombines TRBV19 with TRBJ1-6, with D unresolved. Germline-derived CDR1 and CDR2 are LNHDA and SQIVND (reference sequence). CDR3 length equals 15 residues. Between the trimmed V and J ends, which lost 6 bases and 8 bases, there was a span of 17 bases. The CDR3 loop is CASSPGLLKDSPLHF. The CDR3 bases are TGTGCCAGTAGCCCAGGACTGTTAAAGGATTCACCCCTCCACTTT.

J is TRBJ1-2 and V is TRBV4-1; 7 bases fit TRBD1. The CDR3 totals 16 residues. Germline trimming cut 2 bases from V and 4 bases from J; bases unmatched to any gene: 10. Germline loops: CDR1 MGHRA, CDR2 YSYEKL. The CDR3: CASSQSIAGTAYGYTF. Written as DNA, the CDR3 is TGCGCCAGCAGCCAAAGTATTGCGGGGACAGCCTATGGCTACACCTTC.

V usage is TRBV29-1 and J usage is TRBJ2-1; 14 positions match TRBD2. V was pared by 6 bases and J by 6 bases, with 4 bases of the junction left unmatched. CDR3 size: 14 residues. CDR1 SQVTM and CDR2 ANQGSEA come from the germline V gene. Written as DNA, the CDR3 is TGCAGCGTGTCGACTAGCGGGGGGGCCAATGAGCAGTTCTTC. Amino acids: CSVSTSGGANEQFF.

As to this clone: At the DNA level, this CDR3 is encoded by other sequences in the same sample as well. The chain has TRBV5-4 and TRBJ2-7; 11 bases line up with TRBD2. Trimming at V came to 4 bases and at J to 5 bases, leaving 8 bases not matched to a gene. Germline loops: CDR1 SGHNT, CDR2 YYREEE (reference sequence). This CDR3 is built from 15 residues. This CDR3 is CASSPGTSGPHEQYF. CDR3 coding DNA: TGTGCCAGCAGCCCGGGGACTAGCGGACCTCACGAGCAGTACTTC.

The rearrangement links TRBV6-6 to TRBJ2-2; TRBD1 aligns across 11 bases. J gave up 6 bases and V 2 bases, and 5 bases lay outside the gene matches. CDR1 is MNHNY and CDR2 is SVGAGI in the germline V gene (reference sequence). This CDR3 has 16 amino acids. As DNA, the CDR3 is TGTGCCAGCAGTTACGTAGGACAGGGGGCAGCCGGGGAGCTGTTTTTT. Its translation is CASSYVGQGAAGELFF.